This TCR beta chain was observed in a study of blood T cells in healthy people across ages. The CDR3 runs to 13 residues. Germline V gene lookup returns CDR1 MDHEN and CDR2 SYDVKM. With regard to this clonotype: Its specificity is not known. The junction differs from germline at one of its ends, possibly a read error.

The second PCR ran about 6 to 11 cycles with a sample-barcoded 5' primer and J-beta primers. TCRdb analysed the 5' RACE reads with MiXCR anew, one entry per CDR3 protein. The sample has around 1.7 million distinct CDR3 sequences; under 30% are singletons. The study's findings and limits: Unknown CMV status may confound age-related changes in expanded clones. Roughly linear declines in TCR beta diversity per million T cells occurred with age.

Researchers isolated at least 6.5 million PBMCs per sample. This clonotype originated in a woman aged 30 to 39 in good health. Sequenced: blood. J is TRBJ1-2 and V is TRBV28; a possible D gene is TRBD1 (5 bases). CDR3 in DNA: TGTGCCGGCAGCAGGCAAGCAGGCCTTGACAGCACCTTC. This translates into CAGSRQAGLDSTF.